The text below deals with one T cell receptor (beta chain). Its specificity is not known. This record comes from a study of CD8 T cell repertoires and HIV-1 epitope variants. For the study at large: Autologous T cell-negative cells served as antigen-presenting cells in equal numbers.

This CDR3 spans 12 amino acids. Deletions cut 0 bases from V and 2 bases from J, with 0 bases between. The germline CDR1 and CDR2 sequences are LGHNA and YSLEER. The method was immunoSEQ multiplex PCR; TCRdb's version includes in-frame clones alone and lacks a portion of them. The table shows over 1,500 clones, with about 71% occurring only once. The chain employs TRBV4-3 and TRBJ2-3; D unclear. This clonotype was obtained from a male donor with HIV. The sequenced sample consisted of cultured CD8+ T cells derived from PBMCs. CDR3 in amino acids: CASSQDTDTQYF. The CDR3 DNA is TGCGCCAGCAGCCAAGACACAGATACGCAGTATTTT.